The text below deals with one T cell receptor beta chain. V was cut by 1 base and J by 0 bases, with 13 bases left in between. Germline CDR1 reads SGHDN; CDR2 reads FVKESK. The CDR3 length is 17 residues. Using immunoSEQ multiplex PCR, the repertoire was profiled, and TCRdb retains in-frame clones only, with some absent. The sample has nearly 30,000 clones, less than 90% seen once; the top ten hold roughly 8.1%. The data belong to a study of PD-1 and CTLA-4 blockade in melanoma. The rearrangement uses TRBV14 and TRBJ2-1, with D possibly being TRBD1 (6 bases). This clonotype originated in a human donor with melanoma. Source: CD8+ T cells from peripheral blood, taken before anti-PD-1 treatment. Written as DNA, the CDR3 is TGTGCCAGCAGCCAAGTAGGGGGTCCGAGCTCCTACAATGAGCAGTTCTTC. This sequence encodes CASSQVGGPSSYNEQFF. The full variable domain, with the rest looked up from reference TRBV14 and TRBJ2-1, is EAGVTQFPSHSVIEKGQTVTLRCDPISGHDNLYWYRRVMGKEIKFLLHFVKESKQDESGMPNNRFLAERTGGTYSTLKVQPAELEDSGVYFCASSQVGGPSSYNEQFFGPGTRLTVL.